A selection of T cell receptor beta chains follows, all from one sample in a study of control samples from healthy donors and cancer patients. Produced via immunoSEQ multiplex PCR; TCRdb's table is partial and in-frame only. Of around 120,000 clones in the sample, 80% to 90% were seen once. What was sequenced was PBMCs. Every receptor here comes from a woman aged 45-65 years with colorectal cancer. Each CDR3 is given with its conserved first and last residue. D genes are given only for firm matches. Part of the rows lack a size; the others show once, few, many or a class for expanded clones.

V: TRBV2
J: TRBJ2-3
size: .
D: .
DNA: TGTGCCAGCAGTGAAGCGTTTCCGGATACGCAGTATTTT
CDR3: CASSEAFPDTQYF

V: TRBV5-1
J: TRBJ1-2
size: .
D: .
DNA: TGCGCCAGCAGCTTGGGGTCAGGGAGAACTAACTATGGCTACACCTTC
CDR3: CASSLGSGRTNYGYTF

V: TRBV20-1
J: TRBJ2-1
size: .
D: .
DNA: TGCAGTGCTAGTTGGTCGGGGCCTGTTGCTGAGCAGTTCTTC
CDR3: CSASWSGPVAEQFF

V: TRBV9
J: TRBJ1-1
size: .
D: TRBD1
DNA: TGTGCCAGCAGCGTAGATGGCAGGGGGGGCACTGAAGCTTTCTTT
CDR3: CASSVDGRGGTEAFF

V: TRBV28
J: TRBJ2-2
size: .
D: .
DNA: TGTGCCAGCAGTACACAGGGGGGGGACGGGGAGCTGTTTTTT
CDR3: CASSTQGGDGELFF

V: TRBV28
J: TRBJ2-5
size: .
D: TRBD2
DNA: TGTGCCAGCAGTGAGCCCCCATTGAGCGGGGGGGCCGAGACCCAGTACTTC
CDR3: CASSEPPLSGGAETQYF

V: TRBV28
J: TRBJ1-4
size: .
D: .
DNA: TGTGCCTGCTCCCAAGATGGGGATGAAAAACTGTTTTTT
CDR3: CACSQDGDEKLFF

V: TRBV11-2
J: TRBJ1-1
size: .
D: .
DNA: TGTGCCAGCAGCTTTGATTTGGGCTTGAACACTGAAGCTTTCTTT
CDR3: CASSFDLGLNTEAFF

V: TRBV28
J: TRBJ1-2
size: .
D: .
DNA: TGTGCCAGCACGGGGAAGAACTATGGCTACACCTTC
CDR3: CASTGKNYGYTF

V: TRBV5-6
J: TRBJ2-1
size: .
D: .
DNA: TGTGCCAGCAGCTTTGGGTTGAGCTCCTACAATGAGCAGTTCTTC
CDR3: CASSFGLSSYNEQFF

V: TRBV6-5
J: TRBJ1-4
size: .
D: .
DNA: TGTGCCAGCAGTTACTCGGGCCACGAGAATGAAAAACTGTTTTTT
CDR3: CASSYSGHENEKLFF

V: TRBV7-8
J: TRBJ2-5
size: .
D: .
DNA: TGTGCCAGCAGCTTAGTTATACCGACGGTGATGGAGACCCAGTACTTC
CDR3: CASSLVIPTVMETQYF

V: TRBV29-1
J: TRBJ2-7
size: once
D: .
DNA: TGCAGCGTTGTCGGCGGGTCCTCATCCTACGAGCAGTACTTC
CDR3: CSVVGGSSSYEQYF

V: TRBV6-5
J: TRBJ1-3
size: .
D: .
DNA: TGTGCCAGCAGAGCCCGAAGGGGCTCCGGAAACACCATATATTTT
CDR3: CASRARRGSGNTIYF

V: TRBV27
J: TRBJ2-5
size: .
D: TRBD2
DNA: TGTGCCAGCAGTTTGTTGGCGGGAGGGTTGGAGACCCAGTACTTC
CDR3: CASSLLAGGLETQYF

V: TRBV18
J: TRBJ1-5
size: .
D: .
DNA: TGTGCCAGCGCCCGGGGGGGGGCAGGTCAGCCCCAGCATTTT
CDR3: CASARGGAGQPQHF

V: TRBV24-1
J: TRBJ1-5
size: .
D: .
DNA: TGTGCCACCAGCTTGGGGGGGCCCCAGCATTTT
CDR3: CATSLGGPQHF

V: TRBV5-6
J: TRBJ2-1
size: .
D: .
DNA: TGTGCCAGCAGCTTGGATCCGGACGGATACAATGAGCAGTTCTTC
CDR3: CASSLDPDGYNEQFF

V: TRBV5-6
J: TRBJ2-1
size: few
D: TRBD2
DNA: TGTGCCAGCAGCCACCGACTAGCGGGATCTAACAATGAGCAGTTCTTC
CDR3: CASSHRLAGSNNEQFF

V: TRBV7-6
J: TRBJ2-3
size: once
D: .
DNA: TGTGCCAGCAGCTTAGATTGGGGCAGCACAGATACGCAGTATTTT
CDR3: CASSLDWGSTDTQYF

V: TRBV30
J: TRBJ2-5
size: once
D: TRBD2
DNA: TGTGCCTGGAGTCCACTAGCGGGAGGAGGGGAGACCCAGTACTTC
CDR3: CAWSPLAGGGETQYF

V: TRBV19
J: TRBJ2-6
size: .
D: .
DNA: TGTGCCAGTAGTCGGGGCTCTGGGGCCAACGTCCTGACTTTC
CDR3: CASSRGSGANVLTF

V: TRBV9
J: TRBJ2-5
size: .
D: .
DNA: TGTGCCAGCAGCGTAGCTCCGGGAGCGGACCGAGAGACCCAGTACTTC
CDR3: CASSVAPGADRETQYF

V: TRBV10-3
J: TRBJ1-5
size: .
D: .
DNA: TGTGCCATCAGTGCGGGGGTAAGTCAGCCCCAGCATTTT
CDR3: CAISAGVSQPQHF

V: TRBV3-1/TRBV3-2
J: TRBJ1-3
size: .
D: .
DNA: TGTGCCAGCAGCCAAGAGAGCATGGGGAACTCTGGAAACACCATATATTTT
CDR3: CASSQESMGNSGNTIYF

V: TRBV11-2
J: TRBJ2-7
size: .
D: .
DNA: TGTGCCAGCAGCTTAGGCGTCAGCTACGAGCAGTACTTC
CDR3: CASSLGVSYEQYF

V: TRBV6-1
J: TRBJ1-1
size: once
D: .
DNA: TGTGCCAGCAGTGAAGTTCCAAACTGGGGAAACCCTGAAGCTTTCTTT
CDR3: CASSEVPNWGNPEAFF

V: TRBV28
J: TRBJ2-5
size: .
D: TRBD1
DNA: TGTGCCAGCAGTCTTACCGACAGGGGAGGTTCCGAGACCCAGTACTTC
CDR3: CASSLTDRGGSETQYF

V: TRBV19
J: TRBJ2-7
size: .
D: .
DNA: TGTGCCAGTAGTATAGACCTCGAGGAGGCGGAGTACGAGCAGTACTTC
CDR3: CASSIDLEEAEYEQYF

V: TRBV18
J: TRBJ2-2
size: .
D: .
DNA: TGTGCCAGCTCACCACCGGGTCGCAGCAACACCGGGGAGCTGTTTTTT
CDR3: CASSPPGRSNTGELFF

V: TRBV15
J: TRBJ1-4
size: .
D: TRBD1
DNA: TGTGCCACCAGCACCGAGACTGCCTCCAACTGGGACAGGGGGAATGAAAAACTGTTTTTT
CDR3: CATSTETASNWDRGNEKLFF

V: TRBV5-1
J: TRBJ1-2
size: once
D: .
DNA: TGCGCCAGCAGCTTGAGTCCCAACTATGGCTACACCTTC
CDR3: CASSLSPNYGYTF

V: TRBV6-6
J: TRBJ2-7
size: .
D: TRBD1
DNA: TGTGCCAGCAGTTACGGGACAGGTTTCTCCTACGAGCAGTACTTC
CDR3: CASSYGTGFSYEQYF

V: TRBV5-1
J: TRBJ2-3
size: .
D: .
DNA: TGCGCCAGCAGCTTGGGCAGGGCAACAGATACGCAGTATTTT
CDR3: CASSLGRATDTQYF

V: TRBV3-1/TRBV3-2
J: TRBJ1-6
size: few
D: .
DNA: TGTGCCAGCAGTCCCCACCCCCAGACGGATTCACCCCTCCACTTT
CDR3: CASSPHPQTDSPLHF

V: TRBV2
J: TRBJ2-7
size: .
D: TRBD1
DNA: TGTGCCAGCAGTGAATTAGGGACAGGTTCGCACGAGCAGTACTTC
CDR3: CASSELGTGSHEQYF

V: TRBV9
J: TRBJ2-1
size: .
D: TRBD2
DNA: TGTGCCAGCAGCGGCATGGCCGGGGGGGGTAATGAGCAGTTCTTC
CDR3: CASSGMAGGGNEQFF

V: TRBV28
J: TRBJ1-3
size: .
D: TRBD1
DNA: TGTGCCAGCAGTTTAGGGACAGGGGGCTATTCTGGAAACACCATATATTTT
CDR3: CASSLGTGGYSGNTIYF

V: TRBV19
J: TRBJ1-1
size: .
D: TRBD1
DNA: TGTGCCAGTAGTCCCCGGGACAGGGGCACTGAAGCTTTCTTT
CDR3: CASSPRDRGTEAFF

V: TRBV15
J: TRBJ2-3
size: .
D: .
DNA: TGTGCCACCAGCAGAGATAGGTGGTACACAGATACGCAGTATTTT
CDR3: CATSRDRWYTDTQYF

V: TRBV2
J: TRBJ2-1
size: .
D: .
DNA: TGTGCCAGCAGTGAGGTAGGACTGCAGATTAATGTACAGTTCTTC
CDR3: CASSEVGLQINVQFF

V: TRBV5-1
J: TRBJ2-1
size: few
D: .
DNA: TGCGCCAGCAGCCGCGAACCGGGATCCTACAATGAGCAGTTCTTC
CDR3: CASSREPGSYNEQFF

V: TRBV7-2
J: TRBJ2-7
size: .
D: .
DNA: TGTGCCAGCAGCTTAGAACGGGGTGCCGAGCAGTACTTC
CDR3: CASSLERGAEQYF

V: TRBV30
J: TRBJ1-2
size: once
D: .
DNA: TGTGCCTGGAGTGAAAGGTTCAGGGATGGCTACACCTTC
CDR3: CAWSERFRDGYTF

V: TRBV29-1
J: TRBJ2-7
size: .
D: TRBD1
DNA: TGCAGCGTTGAATCGGGACAGCCGAGCTACGAGCAGTACTTC
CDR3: CSVESGQPSYEQYF

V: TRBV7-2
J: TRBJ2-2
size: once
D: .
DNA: TGTGCCAGCAGCCCCCCAGCCGGAGGTGGCACCGGGGAGCTGTTTTTT
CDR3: CASSPPAGGGTGELFF

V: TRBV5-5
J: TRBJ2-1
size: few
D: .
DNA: TGTGCCAGCAGCTTGCAACCTATGTACAATGAGCAGTTCTTC
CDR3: CASSLQPMYNEQFF

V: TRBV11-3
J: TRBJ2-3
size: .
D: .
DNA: TGTGCCAGCAGCGAACTAGCTTCCACAGATACGCAGTATTTT
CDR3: CASSELASTDTQYF

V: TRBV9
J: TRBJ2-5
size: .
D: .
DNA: TGTGCCAGCAGCGCCCGGGGAGTCGAGACCCAGTACTTC
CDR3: CASSARGVETQYF

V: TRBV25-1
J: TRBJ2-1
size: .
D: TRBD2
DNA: TGTGCCAGCAGTGAACCGGGACTAGCGTTTGAGCAGTTCTTC
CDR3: CASSEPGLAFEQFF

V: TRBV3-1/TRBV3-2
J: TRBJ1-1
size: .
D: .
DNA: TGTGCCAGCACCCCGGACGGGGGTCGGGTTCTTTTGGACACTGAAGCTTTCTTT
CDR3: CASTPDGGRVLLDTEAFF

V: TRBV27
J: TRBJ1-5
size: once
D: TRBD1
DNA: TGTGCCAGCAGTTCAGGCAGGGGGTTTAATCAGCCCCAGCATTTT
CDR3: CASSSGRGFNQPQHF

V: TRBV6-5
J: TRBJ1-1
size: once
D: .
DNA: TGTGCCAGCTTAAATTCAAACCAGGTGAACACTGAAGCTTTCTTT
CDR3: CASLNSNQVNTEAFF

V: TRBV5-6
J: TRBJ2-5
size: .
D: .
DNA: TGTGCCAGCAGCTTGGCGGGGGGCGCTGGGCAAGAGACCCAGTACTTC
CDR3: CASSLAGGAGQETQYF

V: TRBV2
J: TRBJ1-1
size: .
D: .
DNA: TGTGCCAGCAGTTGGGGTTCCAGGACCACTGAAGCTTTCTTT
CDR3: CASSWGSRTTEAFF